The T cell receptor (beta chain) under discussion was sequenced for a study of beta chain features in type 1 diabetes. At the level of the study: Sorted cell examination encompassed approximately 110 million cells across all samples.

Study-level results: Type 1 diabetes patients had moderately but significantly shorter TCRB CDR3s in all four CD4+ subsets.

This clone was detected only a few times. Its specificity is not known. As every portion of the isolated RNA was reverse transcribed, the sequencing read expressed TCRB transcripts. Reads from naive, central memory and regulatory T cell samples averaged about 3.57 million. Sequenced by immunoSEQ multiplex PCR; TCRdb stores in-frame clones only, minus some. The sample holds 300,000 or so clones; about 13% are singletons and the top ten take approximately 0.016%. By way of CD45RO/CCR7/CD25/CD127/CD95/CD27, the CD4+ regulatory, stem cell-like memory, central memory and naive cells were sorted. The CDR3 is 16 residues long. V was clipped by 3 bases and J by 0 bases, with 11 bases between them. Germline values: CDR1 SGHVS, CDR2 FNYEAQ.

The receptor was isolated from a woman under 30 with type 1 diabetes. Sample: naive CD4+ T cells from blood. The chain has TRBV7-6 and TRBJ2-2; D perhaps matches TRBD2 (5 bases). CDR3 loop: CASSFRTGTNTGELFF. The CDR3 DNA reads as TGTGCCAGCAGCTTCAGAACGGGAACGAACACCGGGGAGCTGTTTTTT.